This T cell receptor (beta chain) emerged from a study of T cells in Graves' hyperthyroidism and ophthalmopathy. It was RNA transcripts that yielded the amplified TCR beta CDR3 regions. The TCR CDR3 first-round RT-PCR relied on the HTBI primer set. TCRdb analysed the multiplex PCR reads with MiXCR anew, one entry per CDR3 protein. The top ten hold roughly a fifth of the sample, which has around 350,000 distinct CDR3 sequences, 14% seen once. Clinical symptoms, serum thyroxine and TRAb, thyroid ultrasound and orbital computed tomography together formed the diagnostic basis. Each 10 ml fresh peripheral blood draw supplied the PBMCs. V was clipped by 6 bases and J by 7 bases, with 19 bases between them. Germline assignment: CDR1 MNHEY and CDR2 SVGEGT. The CDR3 covers 16 residues. This clonotype was seen a handful of times.

This sequence joins TRBV6-2 or TRBV6-3 and TRBJ1-6, with D possibly being TRBD1 (5 bases). The source material was blood. The clonotype comes from a woman aged 30 to 39 with Graves' ophthalmopathy. The CDR3 nucleotides are TGTGCCAGCAGAGACGAGAGGGGAGTATTGAATTCACCCCTCCACTTT. It translates to CASRDERGVLNSPLHF.